This entry concerns a single T cell receptor (beta chain). Germline CDR1 and CDR2: MNHEY and SMNVEV (reference sequence). The CDR3 has 13 amino acids. V trimming: 5 bases; J trimming: 3 bases; junction bases outside the gene matches: 2. Method: immunoSEQ multiplex PCR; TCRdb's copy keeps in-frame clones and lacks some. The sample shows some 74,000 clones, about nine tenths of them seen only once. The sample originates from a study of technical replicates of blood from a handful of donors. The TCR sequence derives from a human donor in good health. V is TRBV27 and J is TRBJ2-7; 9 positions match TRBD1. Sequencing was performed on T cells isolated from PBMCs. In DNA, the CDR3 is TGTGCCAGCAGTGGGACAGGGTTCTACGAGCAGTACTTC. Translating it yields CASSGTGFYEQYF.